This passage covers 21 T cell receptor beta chains from one sample sequenced in a study of T cell responses to AZD1222 COVID-19 vaccine. Assay: immunoSEQ multiplex PCR; the TCRdb copy retains only in-frame clones and omits some. The sample records about 190,000 clones, 94% being singletons. The sequencing used peripheral blood, collected on day 0 of AZD1222 vaccination. All receptors derive from an adult in good health.

The chain joins TRBV7-8 to TRBJ2-3; no definite D call. Germline assignment: CDR1 SGHVS and CDR2 FQNEAQ. The CDR3 has 15 amino acids. Trimming removed 5 bases at V and 1 base at J, with 13 bases between. The CDR3 DNA reads as TGTGCCAGCAGCCTGGTCAGCCTTGGCACAGATACGCAGTATTTT. Amino acids: CASSLVSLGTDTQYF.

CDR3 sequence: CASSQSGLPDGELFF. CDR3 bases: TGTGCCAGCAGTCAATCTGGGCTCCCCGACGGGGAGCTGTTTTTT. This chain uses TRBV9 with TRBJ2-2, with D unclear. The CDR3 spans 15 residues. Trimming left V 5 bases short and J 7 bases short, with 18 bases between. Looked up from germline, CDR1 is SGDLS and CDR2 is YYNGEE.

This chain connects TRBV4-1 to TRBJ2-7; 7 bases are shared with TRBD1. Germline CDR1 reads MGHRA; CDR2 reads YSYEKL. V lost 2 bases to trimming and J lost 3 bases; unmatched junction nucleotides: 4. The CDR3 has 14 amino acids. CDR3 bases: TGCGCCAGCAGCCAAAGTCGGGACAGCTACGAGCAGTACTTC. Its protein product is CASSQSRDSYEQYF.

The CDR3 is CASDRDGANVLTF. In DNA, the CDR3 is TGTGCCAGCGACCGGGACGGGGCCAACGTCCTGACTTTC. The rearrangement links TRBV21-1 to TRBJ2-6. TRBV21-1 is listed as a pseudogene. This CDR3 spans 13 amino acids.

CDR3 nucleotide sequence: TGTGCCAGCTCACCCCCCCCCGGGGGATACGAGCAGTACTTC. This gives the protein CASSPPPGGYEQYF. The chain links TRBV18 to TRBJ2-7; possible D gene TRBD2, 6 bases. Germline CDR1 is KGHSH and CDR2 is LQKENI. The CDR3 contains 14 residues. Trimming stripped 3 bases from V and 4 bases from J, with 13 bases between.

The sample holds one count of this clone. The chain couples TRBV19 to TRBJ1-5; D not certain. Trimming left V 5 bases short and J 1 base short, with 21 bases between. The CDR3 is 18 residues long. Germline values: CDR1 LNHDA, CDR2 SQIVND (reference sequence). The CDR3 protein is CASSGFPLDGLSNQPQHF. The CDR3 bases are TGTGCCAGTAGTGGGTTCCCTCTGGACGGACTGAGCAATCAGCCCCAGCATTTT.

The V gene is TRBV9, the J gene TRBJ1-6; D is unresolved. Germline CDR1 reads SGDLS; CDR2 reads YYNGEE. The CDR3 spans 14 residues. Trimming removed 0 bases from V and 13 bases from J, with 14 bases in between. In DNA, the CDR3 is TGTGCCAGCAGCGTAGGGACCCTAATTGGGCCCCTCCACTTT. This sequence encodes CASSVGTLIGPLHF.

This clone was picked up one time. V gene TRBV29-1 combines with J gene TRBJ2-1; no definite D call. The CDR3 length is 13 residues. V dropped 1 base and J dropped 6 bases, with 10 bases sitting between them. Germline-derived CDR1 and CDR2 are SQVTM and ANQGSEA. In DNA form, the CDR3 reads TGCAGCGTTGAAGGGACGCGAAGCAATGAGCAGTTCTTC. This codes for CSVEGTRSNEQFF.

The genes are TRBV9 and TRBJ1-3, with TRBD1 matching 9 bases. J was trimmed by 4 bases and V by 3 bases; bases with no gene match: 2. The CDR3 length is 14 residues. CDR1 and CDR2 (germline): SGDLS, YYNGEE. CDR3 bases: TGTGCCAGCAGCGAGGGACAGGGCGGAAACACCATATATTTT. The encoded protein is CASSEGQGGNTIYF.

The chain uses TRBV5-1 and TRBJ2-6; TRBD2 matches 10 bases. The CDR3 runs to 21 residues. Per germline, CDR1 SGHRS and CDR2 YFSETQ. V shed 2 bases and J 0 bases; nucleotides not matched to a gene: 14. In DNA, the CDR3 is TGCGCCAGCAGCTTCCCCCCTAGCGGGAGTAATAAGGGCTCTGGGGCCAACGTCCTGACTTTC. Translation: CASSFPPSGSNKGSGANVLTF.

The gene calls are TRBV29-1 and TRBJ2-5; 10 nucleotides line up with TRBD2. Per the germline V gene, CDR1 is SQVTM and CDR2 is ANQGSEA. This CDR3 region has 13 residues. V shed 0 bases and J 10 bases; nucleotides not matched to a gene: 5. CDR3 loop: CSVEDSSGRYQYF. The CDR3 nucleotides are TGCAGCGTTGAAGATAGTAGCGGGAGGTACCAGTACTTC.

The V and J genes are TRBV5-1 and TRBJ2-1; D is perhaps TRBD1 (6 bases). Germline V gives CDR1 SGHRS, CDR2 YFSETQ. This CDR3 has 14 residues. Trimming shortened V by 4 bases and J by 8 bases, and 16 bases separated the two germline ends. As DNA, the CDR3 is TGCGCCAGCAGCCTTGGGGGCGCTGGCGATGAGCAGTTCTTC. This translates into CASSLGGAGDEQFF.

The chain uses TRBV3-1 (or the pseudogene TRBV3-2) and TRBJ2-1; tentative D call: TRBD1 (6 bases). Germline CDR1 is LGHDT and CDR2 is YNNKEL (reference sequence). Trimming cost V 3 bases and J 9 bases, with 21 bases left between them. This CDR3 has 16 amino acids. The CDR3 coding sequence is TGTGCCAGCAGCCACTGGTGGGATCAGGGGAGTGGTGAGCAGTTCTTC. It encodes CASSHWWDQGSGEQFF.

This clone was seen more than once but under ten times. The chain has TRBV29-1 and TRBJ2-3; no definite D call. Deletions cut 2 bases from V and 3 bases from J, with 15 bases between. CDR3 length: 15 residues. Germline V gene sequence: CDR1 SQVTM, CDR2 ANQGSEA. The DNA for the CDR3 is TGCAGCGTTGAATTGGGGTGGCAGAGGACAGATACGCAGTATTTT. Protein sequence: CSVELGWQRTDTQYF.

The rearrangement uses TRBV6-5 and TRBJ1-5; 8 nucleotides match TRBD1. In germline, CDR1 is MNHEY, CDR2 SVGAGI. J was trimmed by 5 bases and V by 10 bases; bases with no gene match: 4. The CDR3 spans 12 residues. The CDR3 DNA reads TGTGCCACACAGGGGGGGGATCAGCCCCAGCATTTT. Translated: CATQGGDQPQHF.

The chain joins TRBV3-1 (or the pseudogene TRBV3-2) to TRBJ2-1; 10 nucleotides align to TRBD2. Germline CDR1 and CDR2: LGHDT and YNNKEL (reference sequence). CDR3 length: 17 residues. Trimming at V came to 1 base and at J to 1 base, leaving 4 bases not matched to a gene. The CDR3 region has the DNA TGTGCCAGCAGCCAAGCCAGCGGGAGGGCATCCTACAATGAGCAGTTCTTC. It translates to CASSQASGRASYNEQFF.

The CDR3 nucleotides are TGTGCCAGCAGCCCTTCCCGTCGAACTGAAGCTTTCTTT. Residues: CASSPSRRTEAFF. V usage is TRBV5-6 and J usage is TRBJ1-1; D is ambiguous. The CDR3 sequence is 13 residues long. From germline, CDR1 is SGHDT and CDR2 YYEEEE. With 4 bases removed from V and 5 bases from J, the gap between germline ends came to 12 bases.

The V and J genes are TRBV10-3 and TRBJ1-1; 9 nucleotides match TRBD1. Germline lookup yields CDR1 ENHRY and CDR2 SYGVKD. Trimming took 2 bases from V and 7 from J; bases not matched to a gene: 29. This CDR3 has 22 residues. CDR3: CAISERVGMIPGQGRGFDEAFF. The CDR3 DNA is TGTGCCATCAGTGAGAGAGTGGGGATGATCCCGGGACAGGGACGAGGGTTCGATGAAGCTTTCTTT.

The CDR3 reads CAWSRPGQGAIWNQPQHF. DNA of the CDR3: TGTGCCTGGAGTCGGCCGGGACAGGGGGCGATTTGGAATCAGCCCCAGCATTTT. This sequence joins TRBV30 and TRBJ1-5; TRBD1 matches 12 bases. This CDR3 spans 18 amino acids. J gave up 4 bases and V 2 bases, and 12 bases lay outside the gene matches. Germline CDR1 GTSNPN, CDR2 SVGIG (reference sequence).

The rearrangement links TRBV9 to TRBJ2-3; D unclear. V lost 0 bases and J lost 3, with 8 bases in between. This CDR3 comprises 14 residues. In germline, CDR1 is SGDLS, CDR2 YYNGEE. The CDR3 region is CASSVAPLTDTQYF. CDR3 nucleotide sequence: TGTGCCAGCAGCGTAGCTCCCTTGACAGATACGCAGTATTTT. The full variable domain, in which reference TRBV9 and TRBJ2-3 provide the parts outside the CDR3, is DSGVTQTPKHLITATGQRVTLRCSPRSGDLSVYWYQQSLDQGLQFLIQYYNGEERAKGNILERFSAQQFPDLHSELNLSSLELGDSALYFCASSVAPLTDTQYFGPGTRLTVL.

The rearrangement links TRBV5-4 to TRBJ2-7, with D hard to call. Trimming pared 0 bases from V and 5 bases from J, leaving 6 bases between. Germline V gene sequence: CDR1 SGHNT, CDR2 YYREEE (reference sequence). CDR3 size: 12 residues. Written as DNA, the CDR3 is TGTGCCAGCAGCTTGGGGGAAAACGAGCAGTACTTC. Translation gives CASSLGENEQYF.